Detailed here is one T cell receptor (beta chain). This receptor's antigen is unknown. Per-nucleotide qualities are absent, and no much larger clonotype sits a single base away. The data stem from a study of PD-1 blockade in classical Hodgkin lymphoma (dated by TCRdb to the early 2020s). About the investigation overall: Nivolumab dosing was 3 mg/kg intravenously every 2 weeks, continuing until either disease progression or unacceptable toxicity. A peripheral blood immune signature of response to PD-1 blockade in classical Hodgkin lymphoma was defined using TCR beta sequencing and CyTOF. The research as a whole found: CD4+ but not CD8+ TCR diversity rose significantly by C4D1 (p=0.0027 vs p=0.16), most apparent in complete responders (p=0.02). Trial patients achieving complete response had baseline diversity similar to newly diagnosed patients, whereas partial responders and progressors had significantly lower diversity. Lower diversity was seen in patients whose nivolumab began less than 1 year after ASCT, and these patients were left out of later analyses so that immune reconstitution would not confound the results. The study was limited to a single clinical trial cohort, and causes of repertoire differences, possibly disease activity or prior therapy, remained undefined. Baseline TCR diversity was reported to be lower in newly diagnosed patients than in healthy donors, and even lower in relapsed/refractory patients.

Genomic DNA was extracted with the Qiagen DNeasy kit from unsorted PBMCs and from negatively selected CD4+ and CD8+ fractions. TCR beta CDR3 regions were subjected to amplification by immunoSEQ multiplex PCR with primers that anneal to V and J segments. A synthetic immune receptor repertoire was used to minimize amplification bias, and any residual bias was removed computationally once sequencing was done. On the study's bioinformatics: Repertoire diversity was quantified as the Shannon entropy index using custom Python scripts. The unsorted, CD4+ and CD8+ repertoires were each analyzed separately, with the exception of combined analyses, where CD4+ and CD8+ sequences were merged in silico. A clone counted as expanded when the clone's frequency after treatment rose at least 2-fold relative to C1D1, and clones undetected at baseline were given a pseudocount of 0.5. Clones with 0 or 1 copy at C1D1 were defined as singleton clones, while clones with 2 or more copies were defined as non-singleton clones. Clones expanded in unsorted samples were annotated as CD4+, CD8+ or unknown by matching protein sequences in sorted samples from the same patient. Wilcoxon tests on paired samples were used to test diversity changes from C1D1 to C4D1. What TCRdb holds here is the immuneACCESS table cut down to in-frame rearrangements. Part of the clones is not present; checked against another copy, under half of the missing clones reflect an unresolved V gene, and the others are unexplained. The V and J calls and clone size are taken from that table; D and trimming were inferred from the DNA. Recorded for this sample are 25,000 to 35,000 clones; approximately 74% of them occurred a single time. The biggest ten clones account for about 3.3% of the sample.

Per the publication, the time point label means: cycle 2 day 1 (C2D1) of nivolumab. Every trial patient had relapsed after autologous stem cell transplantation, and cohorts A, B and C differed in prior brentuximab vedotin exposure. The trial cohort was composed of some 57 patients with relapsed/refractory classical Hodgkin lymphoma, for whom complete response, partial response or progressive disease was recorded as best overall response. Trial patients were treated with single-agent nivolumab in the multi-cohort phase II CheckMate 205 trial. An independent review committee assessed best overall response using the 2007 International Working Group response criteria. PBMCs from the trial were collected at three points: immediately before nivolumab initiation (C1D1), and during therapy at cycle 2 day 1 and cycle 4 day 1. Peripheral blood was collected in 8 mL Vacutainer Cell Preparation Tubes, from which PBMCs were isolated by centrifugation and then cryopreserved.

The TCR sequence derives from a human donor with classical Hodgkin lymphoma. Material: peripheral blood mononuclear cells (PBMCs), obtained before the second cycle of nivolumab.

For the CDR3, the sequence is CASSVGPPAYEQYF. The DNA sequence is TGTGCCAGCAGCGTCGGGCCACCTGCCTACGAGCAGTACTTC. This chain joins TRBV9 to TRBJ2-7, with the D gene uncertain. In the germline V gene, CDR1 corresponds to SGDLS and CDR2 to YYNGEE. Trimming removed 2 bases from V and 2 bases from J, leaving 11 bases between the germline ends. Including cysteine and phenylalanine, the CDR3 has 14 amino acids. The kept DNA is CDR3 alone, 42 bases in frame from the first base.